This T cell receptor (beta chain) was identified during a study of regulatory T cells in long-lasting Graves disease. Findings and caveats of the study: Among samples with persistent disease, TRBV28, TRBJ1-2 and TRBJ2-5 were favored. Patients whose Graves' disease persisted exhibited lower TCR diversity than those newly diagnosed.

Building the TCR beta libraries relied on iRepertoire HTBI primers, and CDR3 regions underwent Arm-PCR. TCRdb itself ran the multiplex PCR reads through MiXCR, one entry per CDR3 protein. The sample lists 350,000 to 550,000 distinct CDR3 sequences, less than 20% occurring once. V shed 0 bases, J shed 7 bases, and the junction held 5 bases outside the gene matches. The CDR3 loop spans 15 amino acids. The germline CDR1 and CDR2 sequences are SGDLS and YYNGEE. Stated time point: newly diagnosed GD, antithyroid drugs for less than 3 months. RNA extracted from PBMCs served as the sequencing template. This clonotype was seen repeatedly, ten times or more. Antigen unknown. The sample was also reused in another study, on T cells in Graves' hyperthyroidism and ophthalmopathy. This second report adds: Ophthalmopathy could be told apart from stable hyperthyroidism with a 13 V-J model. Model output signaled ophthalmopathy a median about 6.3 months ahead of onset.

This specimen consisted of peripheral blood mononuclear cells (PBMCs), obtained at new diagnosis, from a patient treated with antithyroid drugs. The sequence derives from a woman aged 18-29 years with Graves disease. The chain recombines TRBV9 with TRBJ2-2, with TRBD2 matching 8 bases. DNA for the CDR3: TGTGCCAGCAGCGTAGCCCTAGCGGGTAACGGGGAGCTGTTTTTT. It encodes CASSVALAGNGELFF.